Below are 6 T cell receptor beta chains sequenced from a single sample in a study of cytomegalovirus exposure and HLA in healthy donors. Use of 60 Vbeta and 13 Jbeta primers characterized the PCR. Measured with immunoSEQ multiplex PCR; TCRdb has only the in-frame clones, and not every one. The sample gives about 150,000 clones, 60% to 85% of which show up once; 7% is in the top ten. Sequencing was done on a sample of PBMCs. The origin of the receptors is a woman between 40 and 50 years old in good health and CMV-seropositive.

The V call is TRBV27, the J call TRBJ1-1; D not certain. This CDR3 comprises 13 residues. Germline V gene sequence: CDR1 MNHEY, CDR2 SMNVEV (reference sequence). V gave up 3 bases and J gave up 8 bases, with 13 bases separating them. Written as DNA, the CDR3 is TGTGCCAGCAGTTTCCAAGAGGACTCAGAAGCTTTCTTT. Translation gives CASSFQEDSEAFF.

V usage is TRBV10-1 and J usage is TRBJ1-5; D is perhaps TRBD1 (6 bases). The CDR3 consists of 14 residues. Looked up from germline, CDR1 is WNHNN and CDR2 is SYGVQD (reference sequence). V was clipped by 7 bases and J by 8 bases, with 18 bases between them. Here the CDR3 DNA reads TGCGCCAGCACGTACAGGGCCGCCGGGGAGCCCCAGCATTTT. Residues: CASTYRAAGEPQHF.

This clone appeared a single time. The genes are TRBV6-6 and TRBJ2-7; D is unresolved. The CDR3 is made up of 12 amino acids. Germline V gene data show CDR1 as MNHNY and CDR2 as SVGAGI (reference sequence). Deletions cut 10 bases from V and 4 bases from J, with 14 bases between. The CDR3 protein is CAKSYAAYEQYF. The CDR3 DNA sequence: TGTGCCAAGAGTTACGCGGCATACGAGCAGTACTTC.

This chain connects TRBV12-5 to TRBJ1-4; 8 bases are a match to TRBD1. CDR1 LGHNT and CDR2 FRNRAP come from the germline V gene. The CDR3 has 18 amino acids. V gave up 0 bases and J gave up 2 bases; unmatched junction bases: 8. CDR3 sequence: CASGLVGQGATTNEKLFF. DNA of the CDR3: TGTGCTAGTGGTTTGGTAGGACAGGGTGCAACGACTAATGAAAAACTGTTTTTT.

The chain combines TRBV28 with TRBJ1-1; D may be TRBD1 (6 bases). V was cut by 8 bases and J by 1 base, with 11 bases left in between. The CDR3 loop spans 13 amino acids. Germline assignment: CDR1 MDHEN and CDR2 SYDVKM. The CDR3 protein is CASGPRGNTEAFF. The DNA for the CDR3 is TGTGCCAGCGGGCCCAGGGGGAACACTGAAGCTTTCTTT. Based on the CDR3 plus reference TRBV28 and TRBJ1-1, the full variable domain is DVKVTQSSRYLVKRTGEKVFLECVQDMDHENMFWYRQDPGLGLRLIYFSYDVKMKEKGDIPEGYSVSREKKERFSLILESASTNQTSMYLCASGPRGNTEAFFGQGTRLTVV.

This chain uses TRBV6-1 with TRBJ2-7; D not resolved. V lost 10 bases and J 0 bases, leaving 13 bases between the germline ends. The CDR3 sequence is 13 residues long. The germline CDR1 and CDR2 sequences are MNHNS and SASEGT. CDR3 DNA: TGTGCCATCCAGATTCCCAGCTCCTACGAGCAGTACTTC. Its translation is CAIQIPSSYEQYF.